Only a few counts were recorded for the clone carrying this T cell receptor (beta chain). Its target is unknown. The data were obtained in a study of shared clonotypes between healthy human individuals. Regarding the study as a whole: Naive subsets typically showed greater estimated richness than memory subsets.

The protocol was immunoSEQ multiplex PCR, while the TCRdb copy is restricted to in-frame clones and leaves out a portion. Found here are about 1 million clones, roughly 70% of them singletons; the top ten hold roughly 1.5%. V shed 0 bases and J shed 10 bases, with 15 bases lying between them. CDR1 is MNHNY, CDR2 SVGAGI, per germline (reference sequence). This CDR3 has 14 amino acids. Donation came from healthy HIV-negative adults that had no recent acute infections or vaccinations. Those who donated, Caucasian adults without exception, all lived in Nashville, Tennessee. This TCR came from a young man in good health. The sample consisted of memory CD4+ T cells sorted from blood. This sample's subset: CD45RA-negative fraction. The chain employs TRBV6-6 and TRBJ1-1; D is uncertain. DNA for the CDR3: TGTGCCAGCAGTTACTCTACTACTGACCGATCAGCTTTCTTT. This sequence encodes CASSYSTTDRSAFF.